Listed here are 18 T cell receptor beta chains from one sample, sequenced in a study of early T cells in non-severe SARS-CoV-2 infection. TCRdb called the 5' RACE reads again in MiXCR, with one record for every CDR3 protein. The sample has about 40,000 distinct CDR3 sequences; approximately 8.7% are singletons. Source: whole blood, taken at baseline. The receptors shown here come from an adult who was a healthcare worker with PCR-confirmed SARS-CoV-2 infection or an uninfected control (not recorded which).

This clonotype was found many times. The chain combines TRBV6-5 with TRBJ2-7; tentative D call: TRBD1 (6 bases). In germline, CDR1 is MNHEY, CDR2 SVGAGI. CDR3 length: 14 amino acids. V lost 2 bases and J 3 bases, leaving 11 bases between the germline ends. The CDR3 loop reads CASSYGGPDYEQYF. CDR3 sequence (DNA): TGTGCCAGCAGTTACGGGGGCCCCGACTACGAGCAGTACTTC.

At least ten counts were recorded for this clonotype. This chain joins TRBV20-1 and TRBJ2-3; TRBD2 is a possible D gene (6 bases). Germline values: CDR1 DFQATT, CDR2 SNEGSKA (reference sequence). V was clipped by 6 bases and J by 5 bases, with 21 bases between them. The CDR3 has 15 amino acids. The DNA of the CDR3 is TGCAGTGCGTACCGCTTCTTGGACTATCAAGATACGCAGTATTTT. It is translated as CSAYRFLDYQDTQYF.

This clonotype was found a few times. This chain links TRBV10-2 with TRBJ1-2; 9 nucleotides line up with TRBD1. This CDR3 contains 14 residues. Germline V lookup: CDR1 WSHSY, CDR2 SAAADI. Unmatched junction bases numbered 11, after V lost 8 bases and J lost 7 bases. The CDR3, as DNA: TGCGCCAGCCGTCCGGGACAGGGAATCTCTGGCTACACCTTC. It specifies CASRPGQGISGYTF.

This clonotype came up a few times. This chain joins TRBV25-1 and TRBJ2-5; 9 nucleotides match TRBD2. The V and J ends lost 4 bases and 1 base, in that order; junction bases with no gene match: 4. The CDR3 totals 15 residues. CDR1 and CDR2 (germline): MGHDK, SYGVNS. CDR3 loop: CASSGNSGGQETQYF. The CDR3 coding sequence is TGTGCCAGCAGTGGAAATAGCGGGGGCCAAGAGACCCAGTACTTC.

This clonotype was counted many times. The rearrangement joins TRBV11-2 to TRBJ2-3; D is unresolved. V shed 1 base and J shed 2 bases, with 10 bases lying between them. The CDR3 consists of 15 residues. Germline values: CDR1 SGHAT, CDR2 FQNNGV. The chain's CDR3 is CASSLVGSPTDTQYF. The DNA of the CDR3 is TGTGCCAGCAGCTTAGTGGGCAGCCCCACAGATACGCAGTATTTT.

V and J are TRBV19 and TRBJ2-2; 9 bases fit TRBD1. The germline gives CDR1 LNHDA, CDR2 SQIVND (reference sequence). The CDR3 length is 16 residues. V lost 7 bases to trimming and J lost 3 bases; unmatched junction nucleotides: 9. CDR3 protein: CASTPGDREDTGELFF. CDR3 nucleotide sequence: TGTGCCAGTACCCCCGGGGACAGGGAGGACACCGGGGAGCTGTTTTTT.

V gene TRBV20-1 combines with J gene TRBJ1-4; D is possibly TRBD1 (6 bases). CDR1 and CDR2 from the germline V gene are DFQATT and SNEGSKA (reference sequence). V was pared by 4 bases and J by 0 bases, with 18 bases between. There are 17 residues in the CDR3. This CDR3 reads CSATTGNLYATNEKLFF. The CDR3 bases are TGCAGTGCTACAACAGGGAACCTTTACGCAACTAATGAAAAACTGTTTTTT.

This CDR3 reads CSARFRRGGTDTQYF. Here the CDR3 DNA reads TGCAGTGCTAGATTCCGGCGGGGGGGCACAGATACGCAGTATTTT. This sequence joins TRBV20-1 and TRBJ2-3; 8 bases are shared with TRBD2. Germline CDR1 reads DFQATT; CDR2 reads SNEGSKA (reference sequence). The CDR3 is 15 residues long. Losses at the gene ends were 2 bases for V and 1 base for J; bases not matched to a gene: 5.

This clonotype occurred a few times. This chain joins TRBV4-1 and TRBJ1-1; D not certain. Trimming pared 5 bases from V and 6 bases from J, leaving 19 bases between. CDR1 is MGHRA, CDR2 YSYEKL, per germline. This CDR3 has 15 residues. The CDR3 loop is CASSYDRGVYPEAFF. The CDR3 DNA is TGCGCCAGCAGCTACGACCGAGGAGTATATCCTGAAGCTTTCTTT.

The chain has TRBV27 and TRBJ2-1; TRBD1 matches 8 bases. The CDR3 totals 14 residues. V dropped 6 bases and J dropped 7; count of bases not matched to a gene: 8. CDR1 is MNHEY, CDR2 SMNVEV, per germline (reference sequence). DNA of the CDR3: TGTGCCAGCAGCGACCGACAGGGGTCGAATGAGCAGTTCTTC. This gives the protein CASSDRQGSNEQFF.

Many counts were recorded for this clonotype. This rearrangement joins TRBV20-1 to TRBJ2-5; D may be TRBD2 (5 bases). This CDR3 region has 15 residues. Trimming stripped 7 bases from V and 3 bases from J, with 21 bases between. CDR1 is DFQATT, CDR2 SNEGSKA, per germline (reference sequence). The DNA of the CDR3 is TGCAGTGTTGTGATGGGAGAAGGGAGCAAAGAGACCCAGTACTTC. Translation gives CSVVMGEGSKETQYF.

This clonotype was counted between two and nine times. V gene TRBV6-5 combines with J gene TRBJ1-5; weak D call: TRBD1 (6 bases). Germline V gene lookup returns CDR1 MNHEY and CDR2 SVGAGI. This CDR3 is built from 14 residues. Trimming removed 6 bases at V and 0 bases at J, with 9 bases between. The CDR3 DNA reads as TGTGCCAGCAGCCAACAGGGTAGCAATCAGCCCCAGCATTTT. It codes for CASSQQGSNQPQHF.

Only a few counts were recorded for this clonotype. J is TRBJ2-7 and V is TRBV3-1; possibly TRBD1 or TRBD2 for D (6 bases each). Germline values: CDR1 LGHDT, CDR2 YNNKEL (reference sequence). This CDR3 has 17 amino acids. The V and J ends lost 0 bases and 7 bases respectively, with 22 bases between them. CDR3 sequence reads: CASSQDHGGRSSREQYF. CDR3 bases: TGTGCCAGCAGCCAAGATCACGGGGGCCGATCAAGCCGGGAGCAGTACTTC.

With regard to this clonotype: This may arise from a read error, as a much more abundant clone is one base away. This chain links TRBV7-6 with TRBJ2-1, with a possible D match to TRBD1 (6 bases). Trimming removed 2 bases from V and 8 bases from J, with 7 bases in between. The CDR3 covers 12 residues. Germline assignment: CDR1 SGHVS and CDR2 FNYEAQ. CDR3 in amino acids: CASSLRTDEQFF. The CDR3 DNA follows: TGTGCCAGCAGCTTACGGACAGATGAGCAGTTCTTC.

The CDR3 loop is CASSLGSGQGALNEQYF. CDR3 coding DNA: TGTGCCAGCAGCCTCGGGTCCGGGCAGGGGGCGCTTAACGAGCAGTACTTC. The chain recombines TRBV28 with TRBJ2-7; 8 nucleotides line up with TRBD1. V lost 6 bases, J lost 5 bases, and 18 bases stayed unmatched. The CDR3 length is 17 residues. Germline V gene data show CDR1 as MDHEN and CDR2 as SYDVKM.

In its sample, this clonotype was seen many times. The rearrangement joins TRBV11-2 to TRBJ1-1; TRBD1 matches at 9 bases. After removal of 5 bases from V and 13 bases from J, the junction contained 20 bases not matched to a gene. Germline V gene sequence: CDR1 SGHAT, CDR2 FQNNGV. The CDR3 extends over 16 amino acids. As DNA, the CDR3 is TGTGCCAGCAGCCTACAACTATCGGGACAGGGTTCGGGGGTTTTCTTT. It specifies CASSLQLSGQGSGVFF.

Only a few counts were recorded for this clonotype. V and J are TRBV2 and TRBJ2-3; 16 positions agree with TRBD2. J gave up 6 bases and V 8 bases, and 14 bases lay outside the gene matches. The CDR3 is made up of 18 amino acids. The germline CDR1 and CDR2 sequences are SNHLY and FYNNEI. CDR3 nucleotide sequence: TGTGCCAGCCGAGCTAGATCGGGACTAGCGGGGGGGCTGGATACGCAGTATTTT. This encodes CASRARSGLAGGLDTQYF.

CDR3 nucleotides: TGTGCCAGCAGAATAGCGGGATCCTCAGATACGCAGTATTTT. Its translation: CASRIAGSSDTQYF. The J gene is TRBJ2-3, the V gene TRBV12-3 or TRBV12-4; 8 nucleotides line up with TRBD2. The CDR3 sequence is 14 residues long. The ends lost 6 bases at V and 4 bases at J; junction bases unmatched: 6.